The 32 T cell receptor beta chains in this list originate from one sample, sequenced in a study of regulatory T cells in long-lasting Graves disease. Sequencing libraries for TCR beta were prepared with iRepertoire HTBI primers and Arm-PCR of CDR3 regions. A single record per CDR3 protein comes from TCRdb applying MiXCR to the multiplex PCR reads. This sample carries some 400,000 distinct CDR3 sequences, 15% of them seen once, and the ten largest clones take over 15%. Described time point: newly diagnosed GD, antithyroid drugs for less than 3 months. Construction of the TCR library relied on RNA isolated from PBMCs. The same data also contributed to another study, on T cells in Graves' hyperthyroidism and ophthalmopathy.

The sequences come from peripheral blood mononuclear cells (PBMCs), collected at new diagnosis, from a patient treated with antithyroid drugs. These TCRs come from a woman under 40 with Graves disease.

This clonotype was recorded many times. The chain combines TRBV6-2 or TRBV6-3 with TRBJ2-7, with 10 positions matching TRBD2. Per the germline V gene, CDR1 is MNHEY and CDR2 is SVGEGT. The CDR3 consists of 15 residues. Trimming cost V 0 bases and J 3 bases; bases outside gene matches: 2. Here the CDR3 DNA reads TGTGCCAGCAGTTACTCTAGCGGGAGGAACTACGAGCAGTACTTC. It translates to CASSYSSGRNYEQYF.

This clonotype has at least ten counts. The chain is built from TRBV18 and TRBJ2-2, with D possibly matching TRBD2 (6 bases). CDR1 is KGHSH, CDR2 LQKENI, per germline. There are 17 residues in the CDR3. Trimming removed 3 bases at V and 3 bases at J, with 17 bases between. The CDR3 spells CASSPGLRGIDTGELFF. In DNA, the CDR3 is TGTGCCAGCTCACCGGGACTGAGGGGAATTGACACCGGGGAGCTGTTTTTT.

This clonotype came up many times. This chain uses TRBV18 with TRBJ2-5; D unclear. CDR1 and CDR2 (germline): KGHSH, LQKENI. The CDR3 loop spans 11 amino acids. Trimming took 8 bases from V and 4 from J, leaving 8 bases between them. The chain's CDR3 is CASSPGETQYF. CDR3 bases: TGTGCCAGCAGTCCCGGAGAGACCCAGTACTTC.

CDR3 coding DNA: TGTGCCAGCAGCCGTCCCGGACTAGGTACTCGCGAGCAGTACTTC. It codes for CASSRPGLGTREQYF. J is TRBJ2-7 and V is TRBV5-5, with 7 nucleotides matching TRBD2. Germline values: CDR1 SGHKS, CDR2 YYEKEE (reference sequence). The CDR3 extends over 15 amino acids. J gave up 6 bases and V 4 bases, and 13 bases lay outside the gene matches. Filled out from reference TRBV5-5 and TRBJ2-7, the complete variable domain reads DAGVTQSPTHLIKTRGQQVTLRCSPISGHKSVSWYQQVLGQGPQFIFQYYEKEERGRGNFPDRFSARQFPNYSSELNVNALLLGDSALYLCASSRPGLGTREQYFGPGTRLTVT.

This clonotype was observed a few times. The chain combines TRBV2 with TRBJ1-6, with D perhaps TRBD1 (6 bases). The V end was cut by 4 bases, the J end by 10 bases, with 20 bases between. Germline CDR1 and CDR2: SNHLY and FYNNEI. The CDR3 has 16 amino acids. In DNA, the CDR3 is TGTGCCAGCAGTGTAGGGTCGGGACAACAGAGATCACCCCTCCACTTT. The encoded protein is CASSVGSGQQRSPLHF.

In this sample, this clonotype turned up many times. The J gene is TRBJ2-7, the V gene TRBV7-2, with D possibly being TRBD1 or TRBD2 (5 bases each). The CDR3 is 11 residues long. V was trimmed by 6 bases and J by 7 bases, leaving 10 bases between them. In germline, CDR1 is SGHTA, CDR2 FQGNSA. The CDR3 DNA reads as TGTGCCAGCAGACTCTGGGGGGAGCAGTACTTC. Its translation: CASRLWGEQYF. The variable domain in full, with the rest retrieved from reference TRBV7-2 and TRBJ2-7, is GAGVSQSPSNKVTEKGKDVELRCDPISGHTALYWYRQSLGQGLEFLIYFQGNSAPDKSGLPSDRFSAERTGGSVSTLTIQRTQQEDSAVYLCASRLWGEQYFGPGTRLTVT.

This clonotype was recorded a few times. At one end, the junction sequence differs from germline, possibly due to a read error. The rearrangement joins TRBV7-7 to TRBJ2-7, with 9 positions matching TRBD1. The CDR3 spans 14 residues. Germline V gene sequence: CDR1 SSHAT, CDR2 FNYEAQ (reference sequence). The CDR3 loop reads CASSLPGQGSVQYF. Written as DNA, the CDR3 is TGTGCTAGCAGCTTACCGGGACAGGGTTCGGTGCAGTACTTC.

The table lists this clonotype with many counts. The J gene is TRBJ2-3, the V gene TRBV7-2; TRBD2 matches at 11 bases. J lost 1 base, V lost 2 bases, and 5 bases had no gene match. This CDR3 has 17 residues. CDR1 and CDR2 from the germline V gene are SGHTA and FQGNSA. The DNA of the CDR3 is TGTGCCAGCAGCTTACTAGCGGGAGGATCACGCACAGATACGCAGTATTTT. As protein: CASSLLAGGSRTDTQYF.

The CDR3 DNA reads TGTGCCAGCAGACCTGGGACAGGGGGGCTTTATAGCAATCAGCCCCAGCATTTT. It codes for CASRPGTGGLYSNQPQHF. The rearrangement uses TRBV6-1 and TRBJ1-5, with 11 bases aligning to TRBD1. Germline-derived CDR1 and CDR2 are MNHNS and SASEGT. Germline trimming cut 6 bases from V and 0 bases from J; bases unmatched to any gene: 10. The CDR3 has 18 amino acids.

A word on this clonotype: A read error is possible here, since a much larger clone lies one base away. The chain couples TRBV7-9 to TRBJ1-2; D possibly corresponds to TRBD1 (6 bases). Germline V gene lookup returns CDR1 SEHNR and CDR2 FQNEAQ (reference sequence). This CDR3 has 14 residues. Between the trimmed V and J ends, which lost 2 bases and 8 bases, there was a span of 15 bases. The CDR3 DNA reads TGTGCCAGCAGCTTAACCCAGGGGATTTGGGGCTACACCTTC. Residues: CASSLTQGIWGYTF.

This clonotype was seen ten or more times. Because the CDR3's place on the DNA is in doubt, the DNA is left out and the CDR3 is given as listed by TCRdb. V is TRBV7-8 and J is TRBJ2-7; no check of the table's D call, TRBD1, against the DNA was made. Germline V lookup: CDR1 SGHVS, CDR2 FQNEAQ. The CDR3 sequence runs 14 residues, both termini included. CDR3 loop: CASSYLVGQGAPYF.

This clonotype was seen a few times. The chain is built from TRBV20-1 and TRBJ2-1, with 13 nucleotides matching TRBD2. This CDR3 has 17 amino acids. The V gene's germline CDR1 is DFQATT and CDR2 SNEGSKA (reference sequence). V lost 8 bases and J lost 8; bases outside the gene matches: 18. CDR3 region: CSPGTSGNQGGLYEQFF. The DNA for the CDR3 is TGCAGTCCCGGGACTAGCGGGAATCAGGGGGGTTTGTATGAGCAGTTCTTC.

V is TRBV28 and J is TRBJ2-7; the match to TRBD2 covers 10 bases. CDR1 MDHEN and CDR2 SYDVKM come from the germline V gene. The CDR3 spans 17 residues. With V trimmed by 2 bases and J by 2 bases, 9 bases remained unmatched. As DNA, the CDR3 is TGTGCCAGCAGTTTACAGCGGGAGGGGGGCACCACCTACGAGCAGTACTTC. As protein: CASSLQREGGTTYEQYF.

This clonotype was observed a handful of times. The genes are TRBV6-9 and TRBJ1-2; D possibly corresponds to TRBD1 (6 bases). V was trimmed by 3 bases and J by 4 bases, leaving 12 bases between them. Germline lookup yields CDR1 MNHGY and CDR2 SVAAGI. The CDR3 is made up of 14 amino acids. CDR3 DNA: TGTGCCAGCAGTTACCGAGTACAGGGCTATGGCTACACCTTC. Translating gives CASSYRVQGYGYTF.

This clonotype showed up just a few times. V and J are TRBV12-3 or TRBV12-4 and TRBJ1-2; 7 positions agree with TRBD1. The CDR3 covers 14 residues. J gave up 4 bases and V 5 bases, and 7 bases lay outside the gene matches. For the CDR3, the DNA is TGTGCCAGCAGTGCTCTGACAGGGTTCTATGGCTACACCTTC. Translated: CASSALTGFYGYTF.

This clonotype was recorded at least ten times. The CDR3 is CAWSIGGQDYEQYF. The CDR3 nucleotides are TGTGCCTGGAGTATAGGGGGACAGGACTACGAGCAGTACTTC. The chain combines TRBV30 with TRBJ2-7; 8 bases agree with TRBD1. Germline V gives CDR1 GTSNPN, CDR2 SVGIG (reference sequence). This CDR3 has 14 residues. The ends lost 2 bases at V and 3 bases at J; junction bases unmatched: 6.

This clonotype was observed at least ten times. The CDR3 region is CASSFPVPSLRTGGLSYEQYF. DNA for the CDR3: TGTGCCAGCAGTTTCCCCGTCCCTTCCCTTCGGACAGGGGGCTTATCCTACGAGCAGTACTTC. The rearrangement joins TRBV28 to TRBJ2-7, with 11 bases aligning to TRBD1. The CDR3 length is 21 residues. Germline CDR1 is MDHEN and CDR2 is SYDVKM. The J segment lost 1 base and the V segment lost 3 bases, leaving 20 bases of the junction unmatched.

This clonotype was recorded at least ten times. The chain has TRBV20-1 and TRBJ2-5; no clear D gene. The CDR3 is 11 residues long. Trimming pared 4 bases from V and 0 bases from J, leaving 3 bases between. CDR1 is DFQATT, CDR2 SNEGSKA, per germline (reference sequence). This CDR3 reads CSAMYQETQYF. Here the CDR3 DNA reads TGCAGTGCTATGTACCAAGAGACCCAGTACTTC.

The chain recombines TRBV12-3 or TRBV12-4 with TRBJ2-1, with a possible D match to TRBD2 (6 bases). Trimming removed 3 bases at V and 10 bases at J, with 10 bases between. CDR3 length: 12 residues. The DNA for the CDR3 is TGTGCCAGCAGTTTGGAGGGATACGAGCAGTTCTTC. Protein product: CASSLEGYEQFF.

This clonotype appeared many times. The rearrangement uses TRBV9 and TRBJ2-7; 10 positions agree with TRBD1. V trimming: 4 bases; J trimming: 5 bases; junction bases outside the gene matches: 9. Germline lookup yields CDR1 SGDLS and CDR2 YYNGEE. The CDR3 is 15 residues long. CDR3 sequence: CASSRDRGSLDEQYF. The CDR3 coding sequence is TGTGCCAGCAGCCGGGACAGGGGTTCCCTGGACGAGCAGTACTTC.

This clonotype has ten or more counts. The rearrangement links TRBV5-1 to TRBJ2-1, with 8 bases that match TRBD1. In germline, CDR1 is SGHRS, CDR2 YFSETQ. After removal of 4 bases from V and 6 bases from J, the junction contained 9 bases not matched to a gene. This CDR3 spans 15 amino acids. CDR3 in amino acids: CASSIRTGTLNEQFF. CDR3 coding DNA: TGCGCCAGCAGCATCCGGACAGGGACCCTCAATGAGCAGTTCTTC.

This clonotype was counted many times. The genes are TRBV13 and TRBJ2-1, with 7 nucleotides matching TRBD2. Germline V CDR1 and CDR2: PRHDT, FYEKMQ (reference sequence). V was pared by 3 bases and J by 11 bases, with 19 bases of the junction left unmatched. The CDR3 is made up of 17 amino acids. CDR3: CASSFPGGGSVRGQQFF. Written as DNA, the CDR3 is TGTGCCAGCAGCTTCCCGGGTGGCGGGAGTGTCCGGGGCCAGCAGTTCTTC.

This clonotype has at least ten counts. The rearrangement uses TRBV6-2 or TRBV6-3 and TRBJ1-5; TRBD1 agrees at 12 bases. The germline gives CDR1 MNHEY, CDR2 SVGEGT. The CDR3 has 15 amino acids. J lost 7 bases, V lost 5 bases, and 6 bases had no gene match. In DNA, the CDR3 is TGTGCCAGCAGTGAAGGGACAGGGGGCGGCCAGCCCCAGCATTTT. Protein sequence: CASSEGTGGGQPQHF.

The chain uses TRBV7-3 and TRBJ2-2; TRBD2 matches 8 bases. The junction had 2 bases not matched to a gene; V was cut back by 3 bases and J by 5 bases. The CDR3 covers 14 residues. CDR1 is SGHTA and CDR2 is FQGTGA in the germline V gene. CDR3 nucleotide sequence: TGTGCCAGCAGCTTCCCGGGGGGGACCGGGGAGCTGTTTTTT. It specifies CASSFPGGTGELFF. Full variable domain (remainder filled in from reference TRBV7-3 and TRBJ2-2): GAGVSQTPSNKVTEKGKYVELRCDPISGHTALYWYRQSLGQGPEFLIYFQGTGAADDSGLPNDRFFAVRPEGSVSTLKIQRTERGDSAVYLCASSFPGGTGELFFGEGSRLTVL.

V gene TRBV29-1 combines with J gene TRBJ2-2, with 7 bases fitting TRBD2. Per germline, CDR1 SQVTM and CDR2 ANQGSEA. CDR3 size: 12 residues. J was trimmed by 6 bases and V by 6 bases; bases with no gene match: 4. The CDR3 loop reads CSVGGGSGELFF. In nucleotides, the CDR3 is TGCAGCGTGGGGGGGGGGTCCGGGGAGCTGTTTTTT.

This clonotype was found many times. V usage is TRBV20-1 and J usage is TRBJ2-3; maybe TRBD1 (6 bases). The germline V gene encodes CDR1 DFQATT and CDR2 SNEGSKA (reference sequence). CDR3 length equals 14 residues. Trimming cost V 2 bases and J 8 bases, with 17 bases left between them. DNA of the CDR3: TGCAGTGCTAGAAGGCAGGGAAGAGGGGGTACGCAGTATTTT. Translation gives CSARRQGRGGTQYF.

This chain joins TRBV5-1 and TRBJ1-1, with D uncertain. The V and J ends lost 4 bases and 1 base respectively, with 11 bases between them. Germline CDR1 and CDR2: SGHRS and YFSETQ. The CDR3 contains 14 residues. CDR3 bases: TGCGCCAGCAGCAGGAGCCAGGCGAACACTGAAGCTTTCTTT. Its translation: CASSRSQANTEAFF. The whole variable domain, filled in from reference TRBV5-1 and TRBJ1-1, reads KAGVTQTPRYLIKTRGQQVTLSCSPISGHRSVSWYQQTPGQGLQFLFEYFSETQRNKGNFPGRFSGRQFSNSRSEMNVSTLELGDSALYLCASSRSQANTEAFFGQGTRLTVV.

This clonotype occurred many times. This chain uses TRBV12-3 or TRBV12-4 with TRBJ1-2; D is ambiguous. This CDR3 region has 15 residues. V was clipped by 6 bases and J by 4 bases, with 18 bases between them. The CDR3 region has the DNA TGTGCCAGCAGCCTGGCCGAGGCGGTCGGCTATGGCTACACCTTC. This gives the protein CASSLAEAVGYGYTF.

In the case of this clonotype: Being one base from a much bigger clone, this may be a read error. The J gene is TRBJ2-7, the V gene TRBV30; TRBD1 matches 8 bases. V lost 1 base to trimming and J lost 5 bases; unmatched junction nucleotides: 10. The CDR3 contains 15 residues. The germline V gene has CDR1 GTSNPN and CDR2 SVGIG (reference sequence). The CDR3 coding sequence is TGTGCCTGGAGTGGTCAGGACAGGGTATTAAACGAGCAGTACTTC. Translating it yields CAWSGQDRVLNEQYF.

This clonotype was seen a handful of times. The chain links TRBV5-1 to TRBJ2-3; 11 nucleotides align to TRBD1. Germline V lookup: CDR1 SGHRS, CDR2 YFSETQ. The V gene end was trimmed by 0 bases and the J gene end by 4 bases; junction bases not matched to a gene: 10. This CDR3 is 18 amino acids long. In DNA, the CDR3 is TGCGCCAGCAGCTTGGCCAACTTCCGGGACAGGGGGTCAGATACGCAGTATTTT. Protein product: CASSLANFRDRGSDTQYF.

This clonotype was counted ten times or more. This chain links TRBV20-1 with TRBJ2-3, with TRBD2 as a possible D gene (5 bases). There are 13 residues in the CDR3. CDR1 and CDR2 from the germline V gene are DFQATT and SNEGSKA (reference sequence). Deletions cut 1 base from V and 0 bases from J, with 5 bases between. The CDR3 is CSARAGSTDTQYF. The CDR3 DNA reads TGCAGTGCTAGAGCGGGAAGCACAGATACGCAGTATTTT.

This clonotype was seen only a few times. The CDR3 spells CASSLPLLRDNLYEQYF. In nucleotides, the CDR3 is TGTGCCAGCAGTTTGCCTCTCCTCCGGGACAACCTCTACGAGCAGTACTTC. This chain joins TRBV28 and TRBJ2-7, with D tentatively TRBD1 (6 bases). The CDR3 length is 17 residues. Germline V gene data show CDR1 as MDHEN and CDR2 as SYDVKM. V lost 3 bases, J lost 3 bases, and 21 bases lay in between.